This TCR beta chain came from a study of T-cell memory formation after mild COVID-19. This clonotype has a handful of counts. This CDR3 has 14 amino acids. Germline assignment: CDR1 ENHRY and CDR2 SYGVKD. J gave up 6 bases and V 11 bases, and 13 bases lay outside the gene matches. Via MiXCR, TCRdb re-called the 5' RACE reads, giving one row per CDR3 protein. The table records about 340,000 distinct CDR3 sequences, approximately 21% of them present only once. This sequence was found in an adult woman who had mild COVID-19 (a few samples of this study predate the infection). Cell type and time point are not known. The V gene is TRBV10-3, the J gene TRBJ2-1; the match to TRBD1 covers 7 bases. The sequenced sample consisted of PBMCs or a T cell subset sorted from them (not recorded which). CDR3 bases: TGTGCCTCCAAGGAGACAGGGTCCCGCAATGAGCAGTTCTTC. Amino acids: CASKETGSRNEQFF.